This entry is about one T cell receptor beta chain. The germline gives CDR1 SGHRS, CDR2 YFSETQ. The CDR3 has 14 residues. TCRdb derives one entry per CDR3 protein from the 5' RACE reads, leaving out DNA. The sample features about 150,000 distinct CDR3 sequences, with 37% in its top ten. This record belongs to a study of T cells expressing NK-cell markers. Study-level information: Source material for TCR beta repertoires consisted of sorted CD3+CD56+NKG2C+, CD3+CD56+NKG2C- and CD3+CD56-NKG2C+ T cells. The eight sequenced donors comprised seven who were HCMV-seropositive and one who was seronegative.

The sequence derives from a woman in her 50s in good health. The sample was blood T cells: a sorted CD56 or NKG2C T cell subset, CD4+ or CD8+ T cells, or bulk PBMC T cells (not recorded which). The J gene is TRBJ2-5, the V gene TRBV5-1. The CDR3 sequence is CASSLSQGTRTQYF.